These 5 T cell receptor beta chains were sequenced from one sample in a study of shared clonotypes between healthy human individuals. Profiling relied on immunoSEQ multiplex PCR, and the TCRdb table lists in-frame clones only, not all of them. The top ten clones hold 0.37% of a sample with approximately 2,300,000 clones, about 90% of them seen once. Sequenced: naive CD4+ T cells from PBMCs. Subset denoted: CD45RA+ positively selected. The receptor source for this set is a man aged 18 to 29 in good health. Some clones in this sample may be carry-over from other donors' samples.

This chain's CDR3 is CATSRDPFGTGGTYEQYF. CDR3 DNA sequence: TGTGCCACCAGCAGAGATCCTTTTGGGACAGGGGGTACCTACGAGCAGTACTTC. The genes are TRBV15 and TRBJ2-7; 11 nucleotides agree with TRBD1. V lost 0 bases and J lost 2; bases outside the gene matches: 9. This CDR3 region has 18 residues. Germline lookup yields CDR1 LNHNV and CDR2 YYDKDF (reference sequence).

This chain uses TRBV30 with TRBJ1-5; 7 bases are shared with TRBD1. The germline CDR1 and CDR2 sequences are GTSNPN and SVGIG (reference sequence). V lost 3 bases and J lost 6; bases outside the gene matches: 8. The CDR3 is 14 residues long. The CDR3 loop reads CAWSEDRVGQPQHF. The CDR3 coding sequence is TGTGCCTGGAGCGAAGACAGGGTAGGTCAGCCCCAGCATTTT.

J is TRBJ2-2 and V is TRBV5-1, with D possibly being TRBD1 (6 bases). V was pared by 4 bases and J by 1 base, with 11 bases between. The CDR3 consists of 15 residues. Germline V gene lookup returns CDR1 SGHRS and CDR2 YFSETQ. The DNA of the CDR3 is TGCGCCAGCAGCCCCACGACAGGGAACACCGGGGAGCTGTTTTTT. It specifies CASSPTTGNTGELFF.

The rearrangement joins TRBV18 to TRBJ2-7; tentative D call: TRBD2 (6 bases). Germline assignment: CDR1 KGHSH and CDR2 LQKENI. The CDR3 totals 15 residues. V lost 5 bases and J 6 bases, leaving 20 bases between the germline ends. The CDR3 loop reads CASSSRESQVSEQYF. The CDR3 coding sequence is TGTGCCAGCTCATCCCGGGAGAGCCAAGTCTCCGAGCAGTACTTC. Combining the CDR3 with reference TRBV18 and TRBJ2-7 gives the whole variable domain NAGVMQNPRHLVRRRGQEARLRCSPMKGHSHVYWYRQLPEEGLKFMVYLQKENIIDESGMPKERFSAEFPKEGPSILRIQQVVRGDSAAYFCASSSRESQVSEQYFGPGTRLTVT.

The gene calls are TRBV28 and TRBJ1-6, with D hard to call. V was pared by 2 bases and J by 10 bases, with 15 bases between. The CDR3 covers 15 residues. Germline CDR1 and CDR2: MDHEN and SYDVKM. Here the CDR3 reads CASSLGGGRRSPLHF. The CDR3 region has the DNA TGTGCCAGCAGTTTAGGTGGTGGACGGAGATCACCCCTCCACTTT.